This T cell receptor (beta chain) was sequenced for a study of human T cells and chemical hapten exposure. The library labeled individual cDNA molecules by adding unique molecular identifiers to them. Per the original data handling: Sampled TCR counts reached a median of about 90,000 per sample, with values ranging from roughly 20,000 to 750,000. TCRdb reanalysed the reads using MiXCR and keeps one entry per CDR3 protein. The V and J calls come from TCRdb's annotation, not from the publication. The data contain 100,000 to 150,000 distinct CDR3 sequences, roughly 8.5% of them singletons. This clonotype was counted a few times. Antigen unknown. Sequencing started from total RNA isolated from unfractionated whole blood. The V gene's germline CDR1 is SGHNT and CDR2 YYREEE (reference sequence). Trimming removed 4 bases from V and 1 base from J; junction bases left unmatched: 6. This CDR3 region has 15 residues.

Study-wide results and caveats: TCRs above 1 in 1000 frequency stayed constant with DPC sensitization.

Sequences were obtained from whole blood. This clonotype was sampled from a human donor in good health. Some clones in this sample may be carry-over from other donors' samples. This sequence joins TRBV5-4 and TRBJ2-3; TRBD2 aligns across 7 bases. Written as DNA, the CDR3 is TGTGCCAGCAGCGAAGCGGGACTGGGCACAGATACGCAGTATTTT. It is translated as CASSEAGLGTDTQYF.